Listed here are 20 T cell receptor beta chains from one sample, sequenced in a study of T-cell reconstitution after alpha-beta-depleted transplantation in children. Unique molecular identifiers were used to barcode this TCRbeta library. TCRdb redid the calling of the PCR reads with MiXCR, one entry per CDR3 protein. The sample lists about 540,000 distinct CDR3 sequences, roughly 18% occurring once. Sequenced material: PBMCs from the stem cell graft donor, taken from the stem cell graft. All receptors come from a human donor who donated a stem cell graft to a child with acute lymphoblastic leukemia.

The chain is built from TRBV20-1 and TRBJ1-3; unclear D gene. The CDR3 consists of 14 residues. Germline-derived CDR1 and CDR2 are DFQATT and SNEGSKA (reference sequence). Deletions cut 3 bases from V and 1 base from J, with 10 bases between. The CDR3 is CSARDPGSGNTIYF. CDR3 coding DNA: TGCAGTGCTAGGGATCCGGGGTCTGGAAACACCATATATTTT.

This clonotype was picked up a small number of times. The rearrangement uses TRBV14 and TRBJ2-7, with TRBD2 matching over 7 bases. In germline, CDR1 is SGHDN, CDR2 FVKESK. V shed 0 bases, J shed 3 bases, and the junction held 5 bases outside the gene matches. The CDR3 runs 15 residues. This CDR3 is CASSQDLGGYYEQYF. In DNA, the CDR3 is TGTGCCAGCAGCCAAGATCTGGGGGGGTACTACGAGCAGTACTTC.

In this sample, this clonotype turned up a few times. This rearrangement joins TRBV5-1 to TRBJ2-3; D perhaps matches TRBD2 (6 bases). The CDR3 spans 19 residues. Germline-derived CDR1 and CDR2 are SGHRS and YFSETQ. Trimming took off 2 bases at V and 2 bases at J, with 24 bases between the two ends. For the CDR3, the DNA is TGCGCCAGCAGCTTCCGTGGTGGTAGCGGCATTCTCGACACAGATACGCAGTATTTT. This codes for CASSFRGGSGILDTDTQYF.

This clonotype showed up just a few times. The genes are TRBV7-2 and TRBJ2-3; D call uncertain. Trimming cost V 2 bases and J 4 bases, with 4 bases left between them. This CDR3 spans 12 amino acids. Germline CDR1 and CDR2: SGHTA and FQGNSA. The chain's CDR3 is CASSLWSDTQYF. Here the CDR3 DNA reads TGTGCCAGCAGCTTATGGTCAGATACGCAGTATTTT.

The DNA of the CDR3 is TGTGCCATCAGGATCGGGTTGGACCAGCCCCAGCATTTT. This encodes CAIRIGLDQPQHF. This chain uses TRBV10-3 with TRBJ1-5; D is unresolved. Germline V gene data show CDR1 as ENHRY and CDR2 as SYGVKD. This CDR3 has 13 residues. Trimming stripped 6 bases from V and 7 bases from J, with 13 bases between.

CDR3 amino acids: CASSPPRRDAFF. The CDR3 region has the DNA TGTGCCAGCAGCCCGCCACGGAGGGATGCTTTCTTT. The chain joins TRBV7-6 to TRBJ1-1; D gene uncertain. Germline CDR1 reads SGHVS; CDR2 reads FNYEAQ. The CDR3 totals 12 residues. V was clipped by 5 bases and J by 11 bases, with 15 bases between them. The entire variable domain, with the rest obtained from reference TRBV7-6 and TRBJ1-1, is as follows: GAGVSQSPRYKVTKRGQDVALRCDPISGHVSLYWYRQALGQGPEFLTYFNYEAQQDKSGLPNDRFSAERPEGSISTLTIQRTEQRDSAMYRCASSPPRRDAFFGQGTRLTVV.

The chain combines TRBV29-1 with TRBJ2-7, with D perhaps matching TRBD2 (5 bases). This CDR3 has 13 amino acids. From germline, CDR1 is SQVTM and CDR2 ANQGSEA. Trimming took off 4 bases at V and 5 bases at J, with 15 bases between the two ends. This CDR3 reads CSVARAQRDEQYF. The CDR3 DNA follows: TGCAGCGTTGCTCGAGCGCAGAGGGACGAGCAGTACTTC.

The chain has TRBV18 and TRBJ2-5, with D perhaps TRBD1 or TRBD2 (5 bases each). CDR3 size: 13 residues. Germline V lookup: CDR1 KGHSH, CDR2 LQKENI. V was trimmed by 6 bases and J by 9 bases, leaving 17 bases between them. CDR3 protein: CASSASGPESQYF. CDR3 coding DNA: TGTGCCAGCTCCGCCTCGGGACCGGAGTCCCAGTACTTC. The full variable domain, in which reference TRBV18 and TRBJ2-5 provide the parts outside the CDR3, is NAGVMQNPRHLVRRRGQEARLRCSPMKGHSHVYWYRQLPEEGLKFMVYLQKENIIDESGMPKERFSAEFPKEGPSILRIQQVVRGDSAAYFCASSASGPESQYFGPGTRLLVL.

The chain's CDR3 is CASSPWDKVNTEAFF. The CDR3 region has the DNA TGTGCCAGCAGTCCCTGGGACAAAGTGAACACTGAAGCTTTCTTT. The rearrangement uses TRBV12-3 or TRBV12-4 and TRBJ1-1; the D gene is possibly TRBD1 (6 bases). The CDR3 extends over 15 amino acids. V dropped 5 bases and J dropped 0 bases, with 13 bases sitting between them.

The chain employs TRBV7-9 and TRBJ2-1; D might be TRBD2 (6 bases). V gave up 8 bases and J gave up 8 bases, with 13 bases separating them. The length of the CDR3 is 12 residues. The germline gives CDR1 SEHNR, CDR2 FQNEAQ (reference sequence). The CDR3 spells CASREPWDEQFF. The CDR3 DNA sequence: TGTGCCAGCCGGGAGCCCTGGGATGAGCAGTTCTTC. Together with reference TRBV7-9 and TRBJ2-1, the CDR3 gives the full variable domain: DTGVSQNPRHKITKRGQNVTFRCDPISEHNRLYWYRQTLGQGPEFLTYFQNEAQLEKSRLLSDRFSAERPKGSFSTLEIQRTEQGDSAMYLCASREPWDEQFFGPGTRLTVL.

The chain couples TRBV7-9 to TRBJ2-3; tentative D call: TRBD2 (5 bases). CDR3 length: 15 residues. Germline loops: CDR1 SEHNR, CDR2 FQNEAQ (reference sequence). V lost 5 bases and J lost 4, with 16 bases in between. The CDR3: CASSPPLDTSDTQYF. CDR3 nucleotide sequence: TGTGCCAGCAGCCCTCCACTAGATACCTCAGATACGCAGTATTTT. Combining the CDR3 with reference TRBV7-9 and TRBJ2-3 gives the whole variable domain DTGVSQNPRHKITKRGQNVTFRCDPISEHNRLYWYRQTLGQGPEFLTYFQNEAQLEKSRLLSDRFSAERPKGSFSTLEIQRTEQGDSAMYLCASSPPLDTSDTQYFGPGTRLTVL.

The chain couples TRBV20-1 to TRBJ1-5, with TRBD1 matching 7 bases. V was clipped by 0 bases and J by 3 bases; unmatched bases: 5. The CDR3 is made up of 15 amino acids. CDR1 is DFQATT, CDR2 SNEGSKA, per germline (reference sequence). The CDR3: CSARDRGIVNQPQHF. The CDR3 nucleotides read TGCAGTGCTAGAGACAGGGGGATAGTCAATCAGCCCCAGCATTTT.

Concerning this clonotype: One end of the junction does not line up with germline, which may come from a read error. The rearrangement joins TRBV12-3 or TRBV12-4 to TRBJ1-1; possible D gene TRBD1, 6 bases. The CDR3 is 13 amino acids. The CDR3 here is CASPARGPTDAFF. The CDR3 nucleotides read TGTGCCAGCCCTGCACGGGGGCCCACTGACGCTTTCTTT.

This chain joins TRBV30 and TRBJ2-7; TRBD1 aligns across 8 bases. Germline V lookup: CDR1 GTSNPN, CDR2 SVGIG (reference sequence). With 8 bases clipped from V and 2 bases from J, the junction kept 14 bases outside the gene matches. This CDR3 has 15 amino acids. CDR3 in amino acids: CAGRYSTGDPYEQYF. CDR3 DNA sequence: TGTGCCGGTCGATATTCGACAGGGGACCCCTACGAGCAGTACTTC. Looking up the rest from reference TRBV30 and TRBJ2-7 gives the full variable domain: SQTIHQWPATLVQPVGSPLSLECTVEGTSNPNLYWYRQAAGRGLQLLFYSVGIGQISSEVPQNLSASRPQDRQFILSSKKLLLSDSGFYLCAGRYSTGDPYEQYFGPGTRLTVT.

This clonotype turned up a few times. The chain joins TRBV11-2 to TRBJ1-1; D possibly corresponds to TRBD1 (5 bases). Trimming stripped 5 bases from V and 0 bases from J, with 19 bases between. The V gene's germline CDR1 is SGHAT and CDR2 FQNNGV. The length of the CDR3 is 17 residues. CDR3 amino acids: CASSRDSDSYMNTEAFF. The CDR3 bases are TGTGCCAGCAGCCGCGACAGTGACTCATACATGAACACTGAAGCTTTCTTT.

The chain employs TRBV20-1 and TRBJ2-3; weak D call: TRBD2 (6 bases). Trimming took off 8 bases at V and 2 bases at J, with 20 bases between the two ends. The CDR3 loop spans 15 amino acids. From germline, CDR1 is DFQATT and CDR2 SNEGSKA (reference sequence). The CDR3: CSRLARAGVTDTQYF. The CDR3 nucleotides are TGCAGTAGGCTTGCCCGAGCGGGCGTCACAGATACGCAGTATTTT.

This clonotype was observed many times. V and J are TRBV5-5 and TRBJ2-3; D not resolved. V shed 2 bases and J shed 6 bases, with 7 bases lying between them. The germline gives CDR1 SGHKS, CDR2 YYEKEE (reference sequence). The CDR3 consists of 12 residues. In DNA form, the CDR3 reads TGTGCCAGCAGCTTTAATGGGGATACGCAGTATTTT. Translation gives CASSFNGDTQYF.

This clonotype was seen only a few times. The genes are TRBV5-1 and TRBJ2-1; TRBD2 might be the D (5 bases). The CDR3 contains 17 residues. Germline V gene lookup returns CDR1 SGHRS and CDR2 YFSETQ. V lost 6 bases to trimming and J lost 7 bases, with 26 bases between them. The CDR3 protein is CASKDWLSPKSGNEQFF. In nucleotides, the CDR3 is TGCGCCAGCAAGGACTGGCTATCCCCTAAATCGGGGAATGAGCAGTTCTTC.

CDR3 sequence: CASSLLASGRSSYNEQFF. Written as DNA, the CDR3 is TGTGCCAGCAGTTTATTGGCTAGCGGGAGAAGCTCCTACAATGAGCAGTTCTTC. The V and J genes are TRBV12-3 or TRBV12-4 and TRBJ2-1; 10 bases fit TRBD2. The CDR3 runs 18 residues. V lost 2 bases, J lost 0 bases, and 7 bases stayed unmatched.

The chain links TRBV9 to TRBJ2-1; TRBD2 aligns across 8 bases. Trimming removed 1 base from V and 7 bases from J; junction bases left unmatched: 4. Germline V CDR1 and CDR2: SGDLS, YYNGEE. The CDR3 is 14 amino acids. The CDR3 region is CASSVSGRKNEQFF. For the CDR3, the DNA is TGTGCCAGCAGCGTAAGCGGGAGAAAGAATGAGCAGTTCTTC.